This T cell receptor beta chain came from a study of technical replicates of blood from a handful of donors. Sequencing used immunoSEQ multiplex PCR; TCRdb keeps in-frame clones, though not all of them. Of 55,000 to 65,000 clones in the sample, around 97% were seen once. V dropped 1 base and J dropped 0 bases, with 5 bases sitting between them. Germline V CDR1 and CDR2: SGHAT, FQNNGV. The CDR3 runs to 14 residues. Source material: T cells isolated from PBMCs. The genes are TRBV11-2 and TRBJ2-3; D remains unclear. The TCR was taken from a human donor in good health. DNA of the CDR3: TGTGCCAGCAGCTTAGCGGTTAGCACAGATACGCAGTATTTT. Its protein is CASSLAVSTDTQYF.